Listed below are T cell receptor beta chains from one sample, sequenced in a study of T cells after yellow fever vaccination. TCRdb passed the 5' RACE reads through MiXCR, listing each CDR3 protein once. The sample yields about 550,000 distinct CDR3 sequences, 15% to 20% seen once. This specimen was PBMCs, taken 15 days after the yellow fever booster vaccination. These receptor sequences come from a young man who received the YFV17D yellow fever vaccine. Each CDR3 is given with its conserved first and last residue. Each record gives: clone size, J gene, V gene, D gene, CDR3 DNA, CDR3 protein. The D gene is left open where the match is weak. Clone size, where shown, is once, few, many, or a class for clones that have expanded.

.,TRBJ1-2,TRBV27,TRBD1,TGTGCCACCAGGACAGGGCTATCCTATGGCTACACCTTC,CATRTGLSYGYTF
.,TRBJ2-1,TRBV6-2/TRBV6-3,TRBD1,TGTGCCAGCAGGGATACAGGGGGGAACTACAATGAGCAGTTCTTC,CASRDTGGNYNEQFF
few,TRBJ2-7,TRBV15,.,TGTGCCACCCGCGCGACGCCGGACACCTACGAGCAGTACTTC,CATRATPDTYEQYF
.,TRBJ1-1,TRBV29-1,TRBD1,TGCAGCGCTAACAGGGGGGGAACCGCTGAAGCTTTCTTT,CSANRGGTAEAFF
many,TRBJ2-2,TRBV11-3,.,TGTGCCAGCAGCTTAGCGACCACCGGGGAGCTGTTTTTT,CASSLATTGELFF
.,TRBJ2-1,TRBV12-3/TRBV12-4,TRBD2,TGTGCCAGCAGCCCCGACCCCCCTGGGAGGGACAATGAGCAGTTCTTC,CASSPDPPGRDNEQFF
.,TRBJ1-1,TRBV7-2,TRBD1,TGTGCCAGCAGTTGGGACAGGGCGGGCTCAGCTTTCTTT,CASSWDRAGSAFF
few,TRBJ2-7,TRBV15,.,TGTGCCACCAGCAGAGATCGGTCCCACGAGCAGTACTTC,CATSRDRSHEQYF
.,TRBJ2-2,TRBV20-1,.,TGCAGTGCTAGACCCGGGACACACACCGGGGAGCTGTTTTTT,CSARPGTHTGELFF
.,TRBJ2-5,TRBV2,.,TGTGCCAGCAGCTCCACCCTAGCTGGGTACCAAGAGACCCAGTACTTC,CASSSTLAGYQETQYF
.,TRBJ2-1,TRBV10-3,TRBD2,TGTGCCATCGGGACTAGCGGGCGCTACAATGAGCAGTTCTTC,CAIGTSGRYNEQFF
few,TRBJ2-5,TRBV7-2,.,TGTGCCAGCAGCACCCAGACGACAGTGCAAGAGACCCAGTACTTC,CASSTQTTVQETQYF
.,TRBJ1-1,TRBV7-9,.,TGTGCCAGCAGCCCCACAGGGATTGAAGCTTTCTTT,CASSPTGIEAFF
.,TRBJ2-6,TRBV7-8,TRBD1,TGTGCCAGCAGCTTGGCCCCGGGACAGGGGTTTGGGGCCAACGTCCTGACTTTC,CASSLAPGQGFGANVLTF
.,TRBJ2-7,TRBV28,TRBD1,TGTGCCAGCAGCAAAGGACAGGGCGTCTACGAGCAGTACTTC,CASSKGQGVYEQYF
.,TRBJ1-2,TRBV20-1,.,TGCAGTGCTAGAGATGGGCAGGGAATGCATGGCTACACCTTC,CSARDGQGMHGYTF
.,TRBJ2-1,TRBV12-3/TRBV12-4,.,TGTGCCAGCAGTTCAACCTTGAGACAGTTCTTC,CASSSTLRQFF
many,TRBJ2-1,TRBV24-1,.,TGTGCCACCAGCACACGGAGGGAGCAGTTCTTC,CATSTRREQFF
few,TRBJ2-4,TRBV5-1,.,TGCGCCAGCAGCTTGGGGGATTACAGCGGACAAAGAAACATTCAGTACTTC,CASSLGDYSGQRNIQYF
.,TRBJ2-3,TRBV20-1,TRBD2,TGCAGTCCCCAAAAGCGGGAAACAGATACGCAGTATTTT,CSPQKRETDTQYF
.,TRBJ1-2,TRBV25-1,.,TGTGCCAGCAGTGTGTCAGGAGGCTACACCTTC,CASSVSGGYTF
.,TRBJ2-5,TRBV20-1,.,TGCAGTGCTAGAGAGGTTCAGGGAGGAGAGACCCAGTACTTC,CSAREVQGGETQYF
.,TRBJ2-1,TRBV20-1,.,TGCAGTGCTTACCTGACTAGATTGAATGAGCAGTTCTTC,CSAYLTRLNEQFF
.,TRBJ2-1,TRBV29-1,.,TGCAGCGCCCTCCGGACAGACTCCTACAATGAGCAGTTCTTC,CSALRTDSYNEQFF
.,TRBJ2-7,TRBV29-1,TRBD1,TGCAGCGTGCTCCCCGGGACAGGGGTGGGAGAGCAGTACTTC,CSVLPGTGVGEQYF
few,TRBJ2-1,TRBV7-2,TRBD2,TGTGCCAGCAGCGCCCTTCCTAGCGGGAGTTACAATGAGCAGTTCTTC,CASSALPSGSYNEQFF
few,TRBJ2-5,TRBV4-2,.,TGTGCCAGCAGCCAAGCAGGATTAGGAGAGACCCAGTACTTC,CASSQAGLGETQYF
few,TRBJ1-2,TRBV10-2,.,TGCGCCGTCTTAACGCAGTCTAGCGGCTACACCTTC,CAVLTQSSGYTF
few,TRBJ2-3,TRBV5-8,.,TGTGCCAGCAGCCCCTGGACAGGGAGGGCAGATACGCAGTATTTT,CASSPWTGRADTQYF
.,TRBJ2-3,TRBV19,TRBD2,TGTGCCAGTAGTATAAGCGGGAGCAGGACAGATACGCAGTATTTT,CASSISGSRTDTQYF
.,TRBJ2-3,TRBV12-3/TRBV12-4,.,TGTGCCAGCAGTATACTAGGAGGGGCAGATACGCAGTATTTT,CASSILGGADTQYF
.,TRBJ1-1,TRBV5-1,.,TGCGCCAGCAGTTCTAGCACCGGACTGAACACTGAAGCTTTCTTT,CASSSSTGLNTEAFF
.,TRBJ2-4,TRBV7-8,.,TGTGCCAGCAGCTTGGGATCCATGGCCAAAAACACTCAGTACTTC,CASSLGSMAKNTQYF
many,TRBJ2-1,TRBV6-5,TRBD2,TGTGCCAGCAGTTACGAAGTCCCGGGACTAGCTACGAATGAGCAGTTCTTC,CASSYEVPGLATNEQFF
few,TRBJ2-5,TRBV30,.,TGTGCCTGGAGGAGCCCAGGGCGGCAAGAGACCCAGTACTTC,CAWRSPGRQETQYF
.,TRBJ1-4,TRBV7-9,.,TGTGCCAGCAGCTTATTGGGGCGGAGTAATGAAAAACTGTTTTTT,CASSLLGRSNEKLFF
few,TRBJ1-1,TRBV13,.,TGTGCCAGCAGCTTAGGGGCTGAAGCTTTCTTT,CASSLGAEAFF
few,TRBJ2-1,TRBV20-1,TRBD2,TGCAGTGCTAGTGTCCGAGCGGGGGGAGAGCAGTTCTTC,CSASVRAGGEQFF
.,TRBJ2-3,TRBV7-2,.,TGTGCCAGCAGCTCTGGGGCCGTCACAGATACGCAGTATTTT,CASSSGAVTDTQYF
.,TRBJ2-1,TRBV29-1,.,TGCAGCGTTGATACCCGGGGGGCCTCTACAACGGCGCTCTTC,CSVDTRGASTTALF
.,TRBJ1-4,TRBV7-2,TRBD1,TGTGCCAGCAGCGCGACAGGGAGACTGTTTTTT,CASSATGRLFF
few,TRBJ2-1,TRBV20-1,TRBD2,TGCAGTGCAGCTAGCGGGAGTCTCTCCTACAATGAGCAGTTCTTC,CSAASGSLSYNEQFF
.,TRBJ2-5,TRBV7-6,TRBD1,TGTGCCAGCAGCTTCCGCTCAGGGGGCGAGGAGACCCAGTACTTC,CASSFRSGGEETQYF
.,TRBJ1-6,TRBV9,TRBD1,TGTGCCAGCAGCGTAGAAGGACAGGGGTTCTCACCCCTCCACTTT,CASSVEGQGFSPLHF
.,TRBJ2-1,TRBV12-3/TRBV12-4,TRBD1,TGTGCCAGTTACCTGGACAGGGGGTACAATGAGCAGTTCTTC,CASYLDRGYNEQFF
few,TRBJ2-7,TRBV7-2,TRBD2,TGTGCCAGCAGCGGAGGGGCGGGAGTTAGGTACGAGCAGTACTTC,CASSGGAGVRYEQYF
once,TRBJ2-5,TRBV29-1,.,TGCAGCGTTCAGGGGCCGCTTAAAGAGACCCAGTACTTC,CSVQGPLKETQYF
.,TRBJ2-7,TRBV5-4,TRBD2,TGTGCCAGCAGCTCCCCGGGACTAGGCTCTTACGAGCAGTACTTC,CASSSPGLGSYEQYF
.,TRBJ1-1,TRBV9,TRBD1,TGTGCCAGCAGCGCTCATACAGGGGGAAGCGCTGAAGCTTTCTTT,CASSAHTGGSAEAFF
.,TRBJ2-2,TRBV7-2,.,TGTGCCAGCAGCCCTGGGAGCACGAACACCGGGGAGCTGTTTTTT,CASSPGSTNTGELFF